These T cell receptor beta chains were read from a single sample in a study of blood T cells in healthy people across ages. TCRdb used MiXCR to reprocess the 5' RACE reads, holding one entry per CDR3 protein. Seen here are over a million distinct CDR3 sequences, about 42% observed once, and the top ten hold about 4%. The sample was blood. These TCRs come from a woman aged 18-29 years in good health. Both conserved end residues are part of each CDR3. D genes are given only for firm matches. Clone size is shown for a subset of rows, as once, few, many or a class of expanded clone.

D: -; V: TRBV11-2; size: many; J: TRBJ2-3; DNA: TGTGCCAGCAGCTTAATCAGGTCCTCGGGAGCAGATACGCAGTATTTT; CDR3: CASSLIRSSGADTQYF
D: TRBD1; V: TRBV30; size: -; J: TRBJ1-6; DNA: TGTGCCTGGAGTGGGACAGGGAATTCACCCCTCCACTTT; CDR3: CAWSGTGNSPLHF
D: TRBD1; V: TRBV27; size: few; J: TRBJ2-7; DNA: TGTGCCAGCAGTTCGAGACAGGGAATGAGCTACGAGCAGTACTTC; CDR3: CASSSRQGMSYEQYF
D: -; V: TRBV10-3; size: -; J: TRBJ2-5; DNA: TGTGCCATCAGTGGGACTCCAGGAGAGACCCAGTACTTC; CDR3: CAISGTPGETQYF
D: TRBD2; V: TRBV3-1; size: -; J: TRBJ2-1; DNA: TGTGCCAGCAGCCCCCGGACTAGCGGGATGTCCGTGCAGTTCTTC; CDR3: CASSPRTSGMSVQFF
D: -; V: TRBV7-2; size: few; J: TRBJ2-1; DNA: TGTGCCAGCAGCTTAGGGCAACGTAATGAGCAGTTCTTC; CDR3: CASSLGQRNEQFF
D: -; V: TRBV3-1; size: many; J: TRBJ2-5; DNA: TGTGCCAGCAGCCAAGGGGAGCGGTTACAAGAGACCCAGTACTTC; CDR3: CASSQGERLQETQYF
D: -; V: TRBV12-3/TRBV12-4; size: -; J: TRBJ1-5; DNA: TGTGCCAGCAGTTTAAAGGTGTCCGCTCAGCCCCAGCATTTT; CDR3: CASSLKVSAQPQHF
D: TRBD2; V: TRBV4-1; size: -; J: TRBJ2-4; DNA: TGCGCCAGCAGCCAAGATCTTATCTTTGCGGGGGAGCAGTACTTC; CDR3: CASSQDLIFAGEQYF
D: -; V: TRBV20-1; size: -; J: TRBJ1-2; DNA: TGCAGTGCTGGGGCGGACGTCTATGGCTACACCTTC; CDR3: CSAGADVYGYTF
D: TRBD2; V: TRBV7-9; size: -; J: TRBJ2-7; DNA: TGTGCCAGCAGCGGGACTAGCGAGAGTCTCAACGAGCAGTACTTC; CDR3: CASSGTSESLNEQYF
D: -; V: TRBV5-1; size: -; J: TRBJ2-2; DNA: TGCGCCAGCAGCTTGGTGGGCCCAAACACCGGGGAGCTGTTTTTT; CDR3: CASSLVGPNTGELFF
D: -; V: TRBV7-2; size: -; J: TRBJ2-7; DNA: TGTGCCAGCAGCGACGGGACACCAGGACCCTACGAGCAGTACTTC; CDR3: CASSDGTPGPYEQYF
D: -; V: TRBV5-1; size: -; J: TRBJ2-7; DNA: TGCGCCAGCAGAACGAGGGTCTTCGACGAGCAGTACTTC; CDR3: CASRTRVFDEQYF
D: -; V: TRBV6-5; size: -; J: TRBJ2-5; DNA: TGTGCCAGCAGAGACATGGAGGGCTCTGAGCAGTACTTC; CDR3: CASRDMEGSEQYF
D: -; V: TRBV6-1; size: few; J: TRBJ2-1; DNA: TGTGCCACCACTTTGTTGGGTTACAATGAGCAGTTCTTC; CDR3: CATTLLGYNEQFF
D: -; V: TRBV6-6; size: few; J: TRBJ1-4; DNA: TGTGCCAGCAGTACAACCTTCGGTGCAGCTAATGAAAAACTGTTTTTT; CDR3: CASSTTFGAANEKLFF
D: -; V: TRBV6-2/TRBV6-3; size: many; J: TRBJ2-7; DNA: TGTGCCAGCAGTTACTCCGGGGGTCCTGACGAGCAGTACTTC; CDR3: CASSYSGGPDEQYF
D: -; V: TRBV20-1; size: -; J: TRBJ2-7; DNA: TGCAGTGCTAGAGTACAGGGCCTAATCTACGAGCAGTACTTC; CDR3: CSARVQGLIYEQYF
D: TRBD1; V: TRBV2; size: -; J: TRBJ1-5; DNA: TGTGCCAGCAGGGTAGGCGGGACAGGCAATCCGCCCCAGCATTTT; CDR3: CASRVGGTGNPPQHF
D: -; V: TRBV7-2; size: once; J: TRBJ2-5; DNA: TGTGCCAGCCGTCCGGGCGGAAAAAGATCAAAAGAGACCCAGTACTTC; CDR3: CASRPGGKRSKETQYF
D: -; V: TRBV6-2/TRBV6-3; size: few; J: TRBJ2-1; DNA: TGTGCCAGCGTCCGAAGGCTAGCCATAAACAATGAGCAGTTCTTC; CDR3: CASVRRLAINNEQFF
D: -; V: TRBV7-9; size: -; J: TRBJ2-1; DNA: TGTGCCAGCTGCAATGGTGGCAATGAGCAGTTCTTC; CDR3: CASCNGGNEQFF
D: -; V: TRBV11-2; size: few; J: TRBJ1-3; DNA: TGTGCCAGCAGCGTTTACTCTGGAAACACCATATATTTT; CDR3: CASSVYSGNTIYF
D: -; V: TRBV29-1; size: few; J: TRBJ1-1; DNA: TGCAGCGTTTACAGGCCGCTGAACACTGAAGCTTTCTTT; CDR3: CSVYRPLNTEAFF
D: -; V: TRBV4-3; size: few; J: TRBJ2-7; DNA: TGCGCCAGCAGCCCCAAGATCCCAGATTCCTCCTACGAGCAGTACTTC; CDR3: CASSPKIPDSSYEQYF
D: TRBD1; V: TRBV6-5; size: -; J: TRBJ2-7; DNA: TGTGCCAGCAGGGACAGGGGTGGAGAGCAGTACTTC; CDR3: CASRDRGGEQYF